The clone carrying this T cell receptor (beta chain) was counted a few times. The entry originates in a study of patients and donors after allogeneic stem cell transplantation. This CDR3 comprises 15 residues. V lost 2 bases and J 8 bases, leaving 17 bases between the germline ends. CDR1 SGHDT and CDR2 YYEEEE come from the germline V gene. TCRdb reanalysed the RT-PCR reads using MiXCR and keeps one entry per CDR3 protein. The sample has roughly 140,000 distinct CDR3 sequences; approximately 40% are singletons. This TCR came from a human donor who was either an allogeneic HSCT recipient or a stem cell or donor lymphocyte infusion donor (not recorded which). It is not recorded whose cells these are; they may come from a transplant donor. What was sequenced was blood, either unsorted or a sorted T cell fraction (not recorded which). The chain uses TRBV5-6 and TRBJ2-1; D may be TRBD1 or TRBD2 (5 bases each). This CDR3 reads CASSFLRGEVHEQFF. In nucleotides, the CDR3 is TGTGCCAGCAGCTTTCTGAGGGGCGAGGTCCATGAGCAGTTCTTC.